The rows below give T cell receptor beta chains drawn from one sample of a study of Ad26.COV2.S vaccination and SARS-CoV-2 variants. Method: immunoSEQ multiplex PCR; TCRdb's copy keeps in-frame clones and lacks some. The table has a few hundred thousand clones, around 91% seen once. Here the sequenced sample was peripheral blood, taken in a trial of Ad26.COV2.S vaccine versus placebo. The receptors derive from a person between 18 and 60 years old who received the Ad26.COV2.S COVID-19 vaccine or a placebo. Each CDR3 is given with its conserved first and last residue. Fields, in order: D gene, clone size, V gene, J gene, CDR3 protein, CDR3 DNA. The D gene is left open where the match is weak. For some rows the clone size is stated as once, few or many, or as a class when expanded; others skip it.

d_call: NA
clone_size: NA
v_call: TRBV27
j_call: TRBJ1-5
cdr3_aa: CASSFSGIGNQPQHF
cdr3_nt: TGTGCCAGCAGTTTCTCAGGGATCGGCAATCAGCCCCAGCATTTT

d_call: TRBD1
clone_size: NA
v_call: TRBV6-5
j_call: TRBJ1-2
cdr3_aa: CASGPTGVDGYTF
cdr3_nt: TGTGCCAGCGGACCGACAGGGGTAGATGGCTACACCTTC

d_call: NA
clone_size: NA
v_call: TRBV6-5
j_call: TRBJ1-6
cdr3_aa: CASSPDLRTPLHF
cdr3_nt: TGTGCCAGCAGCCCAGACCTTCGGACACCCCTCCACTTT

d_call: TRBD2
clone_size: NA
v_call: TRBV5-4
j_call: TRBJ2-2
cdr3_aa: CASSLGGGRTGELFF
cdr3_nt: TGTGCCAGCAGCTTGGGGGGGGGTCGGACCGGGGAGCTGTTTTTT

d_call: TRBD1
clone_size: NA
v_call: TRBV5-1
j_call: TRBJ2-3
cdr3_aa: CASATGGRGDTQYF
cdr3_nt: TGCGCCAGCGCGACAGGGGGCCGAGGAGATACGCAGTATTTT

d_call: NA
clone_size: NA
v_call: TRBV10-2
j_call: TRBJ2-2
cdr3_aa: CASTGGSGNTGELFF
cdr3_nt: TGCGCCAGCACAGGGGGGTCGGGGAACACCGGGGAGCTGTTTTTT

d_call: NA
clone_size: NA
v_call: TRBV29-1
j_call: TRBJ2-1
cdr3_aa: CSGGDWNEQFF
cdr3_nt: TGCAGCGGCGGGGATTGGAATGAGCAGTTCTTC

d_call: TRBD1
clone_size: NA
v_call: TRBV19
j_call: TRBJ1-5
cdr3_aa: CASSPGTGVGRPQHF
cdr3_nt: TGTGCCAGTAGTCCCGGGACAGGGGTTGGAAGGCCCCAGCATTTT

d_call: TRBD2
clone_size: NA
v_call: TRBV11-2
j_call: TRBJ2-5
cdr3_aa: CASSKGTSGTRQETQYF
cdr3_nt: TGTGCCAGCAGCAAAGGGACTAGCGGGACCAGGCAAGAGACCCAGTACTTC

d_call: TRBD2
clone_size: NA
v_call: TRBV19
j_call: TRBJ2-7
cdr3_aa: CASGPVGRDEQYF
cdr3_nt: TGTGCCAGTGGCCCGGTCGGGAGGGACGAGCAGTACTTC

d_call: TRBD2
clone_size: NA
v_call: TRBV29-1
j_call: TRBJ2-1
cdr3_aa: CSVNPGLAGDGGEQFF
cdr3_nt: TGCAGCGTGAATCCGGGACTAGCGGGAGACGGTGGTGAGCAGTTCTTC

d_call: NA
clone_size: once
v_call: TRBV30
j_call: TRBJ2-3
cdr3_aa: CAWSGAARLSDTQYF
cdr3_nt: TGTGCCTGGAGTGGTGCCGCCAGATTGTCCGATACGCAGTATTTT

d_call: NA
clone_size: NA
v_call: TRBV11-2
j_call: TRBJ1-2
cdr3_aa: CASSLDLDRSNYGYTF
cdr3_nt: TGTGCCAGCAGCTTAGATCTCGACAGGAGCAACTATGGCTACACCTTC

d_call: TRBD1
clone_size: NA
v_call: TRBV27
j_call: TRBJ1-1
cdr3_aa: CASKLSDRGGEAFF
cdr3_nt: TGTGCCAGCAAACTTTCGGACAGGGGCGGTGAAGCTTTCTTT

d_call: NA
clone_size: NA
v_call: TRBV7-9
j_call: TRBJ1-2
cdr3_aa: CASSLMDSYGYTF
cdr3_nt: TGTGCCAGCAGCTTAATGGACAGTTATGGCTACACCTTC

d_call: TRBD2
clone_size: NA
v_call: TRBV9
j_call: TRBJ2-7
cdr3_aa: CASSPGLARLEKQYF
cdr3_nt: TGTGCCAGCAGCCCCGGACTAGCGAGATTGGAGAAGCAGTACTTC

d_call: NA
clone_size: NA
v_call: TRBV30
j_call: TRBJ1-5
cdr3_aa: CAWSIAGFGNQPQHF
cdr3_nt: TGTGCCTGGAGTATTGCTGGGTTCGGCAATCAGCCCCAGCATTTT

d_call: NA
clone_size: NA
v_call: TRBV27
j_call: TRBJ1-2
cdr3_aa: CASSHSRVDGYTF
cdr3_nt: TGTGCCAGCAGCCATTCTAGGGTAGATGGCTACACCTTC

d_call: TRBD1
clone_size: NA
v_call: TRBV28
j_call: TRBJ2-4
cdr3_aa: CASSGTTGGPLNIQYF
cdr3_nt: TGTGCCAGCAGTGGTACGACAGGGGGACCCCTAAACATTCAGTACTTC

d_call: TRBD2
clone_size: NA
v_call: TRBV5-1
j_call: TRBJ2-7
cdr3_aa: CASSPGTSVNEQYF
cdr3_nt: TGCGCCAGCAGTCCTGGGACTAGCGTTAACGAGCAGTACTTC

d_call: NA
clone_size: NA
v_call: TRBV5-3
j_call: TRBJ2-7
cdr3_aa: CARSSRRVLGNYEQYF
cdr3_nt: TGTGCCAGAAGCTCAAGGAGGGTTCTAGGGAACTACGAGCAGTACTTC

d_call: TRBD1
clone_size: NA
v_call: TRBV28
j_call: TRBJ2-7
cdr3_aa: CASSLIGPQARGPNYEQYF
cdr3_nt: TGTGCCAGCAGTTTAATTGGACCCCAGGCCAGGGGGCCGAACTACGAGCAGTACTTC

d_call: NA
clone_size: NA
v_call: TRBV7-3
j_call: TRBJ2-3
cdr3_aa: CASSLRRTDTQYF
cdr3_nt: TGTGCCAGCAGCTTAAGACGCACAGATACGCAGTATTTT

d_call: NA
clone_size: NA
v_call: TRBV19
j_call: TRBJ2-7
cdr3_aa: CASSIKSSYEQYF
cdr3_nt: TGTGCCAGTAGTATTAAGTCCAGTTACGAGCAGTACTTC

d_call: TRBD1
clone_size: NA
v_call: TRBV5-1
j_call: TRBJ1-3
cdr3_aa: CASSLAGGSGNTIYF
cdr3_nt: TGCGCCAGCAGCTTGGCAGGGGGATCTGGAAACACCATATATTTT

d_call: TRBD1
clone_size: NA
v_call: TRBV2
j_call: TRBJ1-5
cdr3_aa: CASLMDRGLNQPQHF
cdr3_nt: TGTGCCAGCCTTATGGACAGGGGGCTTAATCAGCCCCAGCATTTT

d_call: NA
clone_size: NA
v_call: TRBV6-1
j_call: TRBJ1-3
cdr3_aa: CASSEGASGNTIYF
cdr3_nt: TGTGCCAGCAGTGAGGGGGCAAGTGGAAACACCATATATTTT

d_call: NA
clone_size: NA
v_call: TRBV6-2/TRBV6-3
j_call: TRBJ1-5
cdr3_aa: CASSARGPNQPQHF
cdr3_nt: TGTGCCAGCAGTGCCCGGGGTCCAAATCAGCCCCAGCATTTT

d_call: NA
clone_size: NA
v_call: TRBV6-5
j_call: TRBJ1-5
cdr3_aa: CASSPAGEVQPQHF
cdr3_nt: TGTGCCAGCAGTCCCGCAGGCGAAGTTCAGCCCCAGCATTTT

d_call: NA
clone_size: NA
v_call: TRBV11-2
j_call: TRBJ2-3
cdr3_aa: CASSSGVLSDTQYF
cdr3_nt: TGTGCCAGCAGCTCCGGGGTCCTCTCAGATACGCAGTATTTT

d_call: NA
clone_size: NA
v_call: TRBV5-6
j_call: TRBJ1-2
cdr3_aa: CASSLGTETYGYTF
cdr3_nt: TGTGCCAGCAGCTTGGGTACAGAAACCTATGGCTACACCTTC

d_call: NA
clone_size: NA
v_call: TRBV5-1
j_call: TRBJ2-1
cdr3_aa: CASSFENRAYNEQFF
cdr3_nt: TGCGCCAGCAGCTTTGAGAATAGGGCCTACAATGAGCAGTTCTTC

d_call: NA
clone_size: NA
v_call: TRBV6-2/TRBV6-3
j_call: TRBJ2-1
cdr3_aa: CASSDPRDEQFF
cdr3_nt: TGTGCCAGCAGCGACCCTAGGGATGAGCAGTTCTTC

d_call: NA
clone_size: NA
v_call: TRBV20-1
j_call: TRBJ2-7
cdr3_aa: CSARDGYEQYF
cdr3_nt: TGCAGTGCAAGGGACGGCTACGAGCAGTACTTC

d_call: NA
clone_size: NA
v_call: TRBV2
j_call: TRBJ1-1
cdr3_aa: CASSRSLGGTEAFF
cdr3_nt: TGTGCCAGCAGCCGATCCCTCGGAGGCACTGAAGCTTTCTTT

d_call: NA
clone_size: NA
v_call: TRBV5-4
j_call: TRBJ2-3
cdr3_aa: CASSTTSTDTQYF
cdr3_nt: TGTGCCAGCAGCACCACTAGCACAGATACGCAGTATTTT

d_call: NA
clone_size: few
v_call: TRBV30
j_call: TRBJ1-3
cdr3_aa: CAWSTPMTQSGNTIYF
cdr3_nt: TGTGCCTGGAGTACCCCGATGACCCAGTCTGGAAACACCATATATTTT

d_call: NA
clone_size: NA
v_call: TRBV6-2/TRBV6-3
j_call: TRBJ2-5
cdr3_aa: CASSQETQYF
cdr3_nt: TGTGCCAGCAGTCAGGAGACCCAGTACTTC

d_call: TRBD1
clone_size: NA
v_call: TRBV5-1
j_call: TRBJ1-1
cdr3_aa: CASSSRRGPDTEAFF
cdr3_nt: TGCGCCAGCAGCTCGCGCAGGGGGCCGGACACTGAAGCTTTCTTT

d_call: TRBD2
clone_size: NA
v_call: TRBV5-4
j_call: TRBJ2-7
cdr3_aa: CASSLAGTRRDEQYF
cdr3_nt: TGTGCCAGCAGCTTGGCCGGGACTAGGAGGGACGAGCAGTACTTC

d_call: TRBD2
clone_size: NA
v_call: TRBV4-2
j_call: TRBJ2-7
cdr3_aa: CASSPRLAGGGDEQYF
cdr3_nt: TGTGCCAGCAGCCCCCGACTAGCGGGAGGTGGGGACGAGCAGTACTTC

d_call: NA
clone_size: NA
v_call: TRBV5-1
j_call: TRBJ1-1
cdr3_aa: CASSLGMPNTEAFF
cdr3_nt: TGCGCCAGCAGCTTGGGAATGCCGAACACTGAAGCTTTCTTT

d_call: NA
clone_size: NA
v_call: TRBV7-9
j_call: TRBJ2-2
cdr3_aa: CASSLGSLGRSTGELFF
cdr3_nt: TGTGCCAGCAGCTTAGGTTCTCTCGGGAGAAGTACCGGGGAGCTGTTTTTT

d_call: NA
clone_size: NA
v_call: TRBV10-2
j_call: TRBJ1-1
cdr3_aa: CASSEPGFVNTEAFF
cdr3_nt: TGCGCCAGCAGTGAGCCGGGGTTTGTGAACACTGAAGCTTTCTTT

d_call: NA
clone_size: once
v_call: TRBV19
j_call: TRBJ2-7
cdr3_aa: CASTREGGHEQYF
cdr3_nt: TGTGCCAGTACCCGTGAGGGGGGGCACGAGCAGTACTTC

d_call: TRBD1
clone_size: once
v_call: TRBV19
j_call: TRBJ1-6
cdr3_aa: CASTLSTGNNSPLHF
cdr3_nt: TGTGCCAGTACCCTCTCGACAGGGAATAATTCACCCCTCCACTTT

d_call: NA
clone_size: NA
v_call: TRBV2
j_call: TRBJ2-7
cdr3_aa: CASSENTGPTYEQYF
cdr3_nt: TGTGCCAGCAGTGAAAACACGGGGCCCACCTACGAGCAGTACTTC

d_call: TRBD1
clone_size: NA
v_call: TRBV18
j_call: TRBJ2-2
cdr3_aa: CASSTRQGNTGELFF
cdr3_nt: TGTGCCAGCTCAACCCGACAGGGGAACACCGGGGAGCTGTTTTTT

d_call: NA
clone_size: NA
v_call: TRBV5-1
j_call: TRBJ2-5
cdr3_aa: CASSIIHRQETQYF
cdr3_nt: TGCGCCAGCAGCATTATACATCGCCAAGAGACCCAGTACTTC

d_call: NA
clone_size: NA
v_call: TRBV19
j_call: TRBJ2-3
cdr3_aa: CASSIDRSRFYTDTQYF
cdr3_nt: TGTGCCAGTAGTATAGATCGATCCCGGTTTTACACAGATACGCAGTATTTT

d_call: NA
clone_size: NA
v_call: TRBV5-4
j_call: TRBJ2-2
cdr3_aa: CASSLIRGGRVSGELFF
cdr3_nt: TGTGCCAGCAGCTTGATTCGGGGTGGGAGAGTGAGCGGGGAGCTGTTTTTT

d_call: TRBD1
clone_size: few
v_call: TRBV9
j_call: TRBJ2-2
cdr3_aa: CASKQGATGELFF
cdr3_nt: TGTGCCAGCAAACAGGGGGCAACCGGGGAGCTGTTTTTT

d_call: NA
clone_size: NA
v_call: TRBV28
j_call: TRBJ2-2
cdr3_aa: CASSLLAGELFF
cdr3_nt: TGTGCCAGCAGCCTATTGGCCGGGGAGCTGTTTTTT

d_call: TRBD1
clone_size: NA
v_call: TRBV7-2
j_call: TRBJ1-4
cdr3_aa: CASSLGDRGKLFF
cdr3_nt: TGTGCCAGCAGCTTGGGGGACAGGGGAAAACTGTTTTTT

d_call: NA
clone_size: few
v_call: TRBV12-5
j_call: TRBJ2-1
cdr3_aa: CASGSPGQGGSGSEDEQFF
cdr3_nt: TGTGCTAGTGGTTCGCCGGGACAGGGTGGCAGCGGGAGCGAGGATGAGCAGTTCTTC

d_call: NA
clone_size: NA
v_call: TRBV25-1
j_call: TRBJ2-5
cdr3_aa: CASSESGAQYF
cdr3_nt: TGTGCCAGCAGTGAATCGGGGGCCCAGTACTTC

d_call: NA
clone_size: NA
v_call: TRBV19
j_call: TRBJ2-7
cdr3_aa: CASSRSSGRNYEQYF
cdr3_nt: TGTGCCAGTAGCCGATCCTCAGGCCGTAATTACGAGCAGTACTTC

d_call: NA
clone_size: NA
v_call: TRBV5-1
j_call: TRBJ2-2
cdr3_aa: CASSRGENTGELFF
cdr3_nt: TGCGCCAGCAGCCGCGGGGAGAACACCGGGGAGCTGTTTTTT

d_call: TRBD1
clone_size: few
v_call: TRBV25-1
j_call: TRBJ1-6
cdr3_aa: CASSEGTGGLSPLHF
cdr3_nt: TGTGCCAGCAGTGAGGGAACAGGGGGCTTATCACCCCTCCACTTT

d_call: TRBD2
clone_size: NA
v_call: TRBV27
j_call: TRBJ2-5
cdr3_aa: CASSWTIRGGTQYF
cdr3_nt: TGTGCCAGCAGTTGGACCATCCGCGGGGGGACCCAGTACTTC